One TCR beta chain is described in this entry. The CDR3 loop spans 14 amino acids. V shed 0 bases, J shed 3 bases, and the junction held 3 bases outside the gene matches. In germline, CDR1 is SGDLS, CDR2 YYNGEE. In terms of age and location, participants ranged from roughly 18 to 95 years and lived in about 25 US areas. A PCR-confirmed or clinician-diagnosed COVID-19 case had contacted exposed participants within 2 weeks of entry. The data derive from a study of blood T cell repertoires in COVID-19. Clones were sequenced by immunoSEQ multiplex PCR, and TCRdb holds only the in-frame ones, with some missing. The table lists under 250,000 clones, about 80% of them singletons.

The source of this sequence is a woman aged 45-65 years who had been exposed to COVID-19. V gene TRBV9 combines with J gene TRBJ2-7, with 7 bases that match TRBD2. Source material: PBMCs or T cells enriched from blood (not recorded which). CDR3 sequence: CASSVAGGDYEQYF. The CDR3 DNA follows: TGTGCCAGCAGCGTAGCGGGGGGTGACTACGAGCAGTACTTC.